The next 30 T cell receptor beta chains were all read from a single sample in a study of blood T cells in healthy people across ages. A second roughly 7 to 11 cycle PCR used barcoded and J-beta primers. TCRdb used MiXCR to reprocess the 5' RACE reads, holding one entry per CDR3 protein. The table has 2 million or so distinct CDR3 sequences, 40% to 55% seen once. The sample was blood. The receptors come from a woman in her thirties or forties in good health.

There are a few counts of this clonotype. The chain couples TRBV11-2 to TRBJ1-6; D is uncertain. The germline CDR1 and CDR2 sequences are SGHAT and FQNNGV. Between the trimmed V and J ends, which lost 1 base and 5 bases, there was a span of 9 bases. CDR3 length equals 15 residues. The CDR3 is CASSLGTADNSPLHF. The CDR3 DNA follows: TGTGCCAGCAGCTTAGGGACGGCAGATAATTCACCCCTCCACTTT.

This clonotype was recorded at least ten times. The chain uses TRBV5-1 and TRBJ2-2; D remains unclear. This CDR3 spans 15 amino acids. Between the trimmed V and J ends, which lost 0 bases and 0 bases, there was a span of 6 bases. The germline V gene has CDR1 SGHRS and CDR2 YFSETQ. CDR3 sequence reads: CASSLDRPNTGELFF. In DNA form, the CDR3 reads TGCGCCAGCAGCTTGGATCGTCCGAACACCGGGGAGCTGTTTTTT.

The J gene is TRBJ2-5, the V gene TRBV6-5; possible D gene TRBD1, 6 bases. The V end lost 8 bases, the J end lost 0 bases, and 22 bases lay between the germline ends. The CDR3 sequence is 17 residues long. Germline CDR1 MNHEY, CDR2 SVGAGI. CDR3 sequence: CASGSLVNNRDQETQYF. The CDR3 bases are TGTGCCAGCGGGTCGCTAGTCAACAACAGGGACCAAGAGACCCAGTACTTC.

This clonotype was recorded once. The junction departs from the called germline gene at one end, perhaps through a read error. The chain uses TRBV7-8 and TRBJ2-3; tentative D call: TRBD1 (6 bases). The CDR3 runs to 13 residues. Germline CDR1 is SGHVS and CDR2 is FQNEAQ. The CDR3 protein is CASSLLEQGTQCF. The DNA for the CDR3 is TGTGCCAGCAGCTTACTCGAACAGGGCACGCAGTGTTTT.

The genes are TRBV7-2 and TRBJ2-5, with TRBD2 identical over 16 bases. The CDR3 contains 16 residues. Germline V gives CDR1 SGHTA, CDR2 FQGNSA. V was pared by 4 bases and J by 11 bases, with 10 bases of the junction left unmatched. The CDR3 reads CASSSPGTSGGEAQYF. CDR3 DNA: TGTGCCAGCAGCTCACCCGGGACTAGCGGGGGGGAGGCACAGTACTTC.

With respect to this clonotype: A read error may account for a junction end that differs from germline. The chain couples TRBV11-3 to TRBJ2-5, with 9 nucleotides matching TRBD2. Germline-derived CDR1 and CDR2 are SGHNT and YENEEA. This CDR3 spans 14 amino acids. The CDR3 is CVSNPSGTQETQYF. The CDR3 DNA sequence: TGTGTCAGCAACCCTAGCGGGACTCAAGAGACCCAGTACTTC.

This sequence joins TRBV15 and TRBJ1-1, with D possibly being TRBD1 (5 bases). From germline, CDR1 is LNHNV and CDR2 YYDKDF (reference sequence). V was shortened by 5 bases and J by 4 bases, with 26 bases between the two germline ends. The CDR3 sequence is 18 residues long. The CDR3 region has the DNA TGTGCCACCAGCCCATTAAACGGACCAGGACCGAGGGGCACTGAAGCTTTCTTT. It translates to CATSPLNGPGPRGTEAFF.

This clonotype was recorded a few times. DNA of the CDR3: TGTGCCAGCAGCTTAGTGGCGGACACCAAAAACATTCAGTACTTC. Translated, it gives CASSLVADTKNIQYF. V gene TRBV7-9 combines with J gene TRBJ2-4, with D perhaps matching TRBD1 (5 bases). Trimming left V 1 base short and J 2 bases short, with 9 bases between. CDR1 SEHNR and CDR2 FQNEAQ come from the germline V gene (reference sequence). This CDR3 has 15 residues.

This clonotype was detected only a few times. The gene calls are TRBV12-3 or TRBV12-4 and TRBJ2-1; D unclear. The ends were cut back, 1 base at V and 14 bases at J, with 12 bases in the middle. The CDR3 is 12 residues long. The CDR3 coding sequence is TGTGCCAGCAGTTTAGGGCCTATGGTCGAGTTCTTC. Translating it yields CASSLGPMVEFF.

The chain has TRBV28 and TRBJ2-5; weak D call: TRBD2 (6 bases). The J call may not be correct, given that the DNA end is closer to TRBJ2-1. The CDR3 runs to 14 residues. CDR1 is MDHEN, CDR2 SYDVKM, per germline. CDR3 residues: CASSPGGAQETQFF. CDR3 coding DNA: TGTGCCAGCAGTCCTGGCGGGGCCCAAGAGACCCAGTTCTTC.

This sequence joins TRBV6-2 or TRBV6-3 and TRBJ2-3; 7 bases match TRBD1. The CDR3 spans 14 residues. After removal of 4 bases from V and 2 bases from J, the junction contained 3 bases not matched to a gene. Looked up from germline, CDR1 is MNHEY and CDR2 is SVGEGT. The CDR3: CASSLQGHTDTQYF. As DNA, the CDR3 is TGTGCCAGCAGTTTACAGGGGCACACAGATACGCAGTATTTT.

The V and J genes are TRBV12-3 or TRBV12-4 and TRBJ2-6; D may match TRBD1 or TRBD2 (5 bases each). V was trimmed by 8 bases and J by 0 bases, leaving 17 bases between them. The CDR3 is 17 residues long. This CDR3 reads CASSRTGTHSGANVLTF. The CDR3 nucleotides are TGTGCCAGCTCCCGTACTGGGACCCACTCTGGGGCCAACGTCCTGACTTTC.

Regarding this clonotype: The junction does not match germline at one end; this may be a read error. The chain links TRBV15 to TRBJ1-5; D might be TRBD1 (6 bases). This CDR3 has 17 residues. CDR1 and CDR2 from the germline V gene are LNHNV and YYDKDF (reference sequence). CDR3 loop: CATSRATGKPSNHPQHF. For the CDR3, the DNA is TGTGCCACCAGCAGGGCCACAGGGAAACCTAGCAATCACCCCCAGCATTTT.

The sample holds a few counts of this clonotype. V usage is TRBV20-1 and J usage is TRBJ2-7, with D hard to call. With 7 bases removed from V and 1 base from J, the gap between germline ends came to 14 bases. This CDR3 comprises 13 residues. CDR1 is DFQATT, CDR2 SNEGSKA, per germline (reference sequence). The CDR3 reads CSGNADGSYEQYF. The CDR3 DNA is TGCAGTGGCAACGCCGACGGGTCCTACGAGCAGTACTTC.

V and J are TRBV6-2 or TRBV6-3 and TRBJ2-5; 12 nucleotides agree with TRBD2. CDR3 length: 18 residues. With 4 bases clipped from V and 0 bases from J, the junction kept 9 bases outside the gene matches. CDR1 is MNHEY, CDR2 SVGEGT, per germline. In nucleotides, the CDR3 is TGTGCCAGCAGTTTCCCCTTAACTAGCGGGGGGTACCAAGAGACCCAGTACTTC. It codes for CASSFPLTSGGYQETQYF.

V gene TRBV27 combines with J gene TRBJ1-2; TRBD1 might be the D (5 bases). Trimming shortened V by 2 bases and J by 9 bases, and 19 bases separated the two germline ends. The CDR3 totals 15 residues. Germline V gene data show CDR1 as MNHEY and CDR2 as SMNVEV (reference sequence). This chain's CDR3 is CASSLAGRTTGSYTF. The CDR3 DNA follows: TGTGCCAGCAGTTTAGCAGGGAGGACCACTGGGAGCTACACCTTC.

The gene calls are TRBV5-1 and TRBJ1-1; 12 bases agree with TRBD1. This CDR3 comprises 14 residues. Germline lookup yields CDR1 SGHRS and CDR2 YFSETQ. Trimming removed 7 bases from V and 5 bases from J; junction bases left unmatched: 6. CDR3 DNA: TGCGCCAGCGGGACAGGGGGCGAATTAACTGAAGCTTTCTTT. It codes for CASGTGGELTEAFF.

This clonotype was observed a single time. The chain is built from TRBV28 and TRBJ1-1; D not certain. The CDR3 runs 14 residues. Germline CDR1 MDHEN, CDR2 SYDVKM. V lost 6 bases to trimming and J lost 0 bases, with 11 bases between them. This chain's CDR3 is CASRNGGLNTEAFF. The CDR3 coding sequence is TGTGCCAGCAGAAACGGAGGATTGAACACTGAAGCTTTCTTT. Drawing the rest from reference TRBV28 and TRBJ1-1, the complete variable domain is DVKVTQSSRYLVKRTGEKVFLECVQDMDHENMFWYRQDPGLGLRLIYFSYDVKMKEKGDIPEGYSVSREKKERFSLILESASTNQTSMYLCASRNGGLNTEAFFGQGTRLTVV.

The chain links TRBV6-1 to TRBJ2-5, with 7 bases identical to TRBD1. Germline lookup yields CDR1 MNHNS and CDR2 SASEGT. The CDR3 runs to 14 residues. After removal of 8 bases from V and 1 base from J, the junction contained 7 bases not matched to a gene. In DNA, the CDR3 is TGTGCCAGCGAAATGACAGGGACCCAAGAGACCCAGTACTTC. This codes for CASEMTGTQETQYF.

The CDR3 DNA reads TGTGCCAGCAGCTCGGGGGGACAGTTTAATTCACCCCTCCACTTT. Protein: CASSSGGQFNSPLHF. This chain connects TRBV7-2 to TRBJ1-6, with 7 bases lining up with TRBD1. CDR3 length: 15 amino acids. V trimming: 4 bases; J trimming: 6 bases; junction bases outside the gene matches: 6. Germline V gives CDR1 SGHTA, CDR2 FQGNSA.

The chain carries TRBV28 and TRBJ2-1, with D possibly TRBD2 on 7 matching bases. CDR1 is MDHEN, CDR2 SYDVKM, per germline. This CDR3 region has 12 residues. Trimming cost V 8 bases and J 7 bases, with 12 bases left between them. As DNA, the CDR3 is TGTGCCAGCGGGGGGGCGAGGAATGAGCAGTTCTTC. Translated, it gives CASGGARNEQFF.

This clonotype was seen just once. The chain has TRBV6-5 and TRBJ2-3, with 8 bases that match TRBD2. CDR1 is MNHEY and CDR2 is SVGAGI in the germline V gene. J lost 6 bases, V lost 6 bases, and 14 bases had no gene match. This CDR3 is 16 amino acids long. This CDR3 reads CASSPPRRGARDTQYF. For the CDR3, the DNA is TGTGCCAGCAGCCCTCCTCGGCGGGGGGCTAGGGATACGCAGTATTTT.

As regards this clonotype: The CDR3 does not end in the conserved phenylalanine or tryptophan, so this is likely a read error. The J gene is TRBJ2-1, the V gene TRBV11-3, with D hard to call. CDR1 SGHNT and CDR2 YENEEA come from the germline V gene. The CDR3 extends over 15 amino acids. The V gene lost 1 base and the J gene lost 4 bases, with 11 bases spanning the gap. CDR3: CASSLAAGRYNEQFS. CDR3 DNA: TGTGCCAGCAGCTTAGCGGCCGGTCGTTACAATGAGCAGTTCTCC.

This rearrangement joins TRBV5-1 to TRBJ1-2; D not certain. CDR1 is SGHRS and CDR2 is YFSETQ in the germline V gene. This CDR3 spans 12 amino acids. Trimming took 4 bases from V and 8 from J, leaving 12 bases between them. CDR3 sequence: CASSPDIEGYTF. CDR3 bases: TGCGCCAGCAGCCCTGATATAGAAGGCTACACCTTC.

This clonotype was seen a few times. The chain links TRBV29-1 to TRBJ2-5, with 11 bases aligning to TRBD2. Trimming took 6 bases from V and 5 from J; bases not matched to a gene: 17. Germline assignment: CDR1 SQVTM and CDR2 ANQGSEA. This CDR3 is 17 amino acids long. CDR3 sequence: CSVAMHTLAGGGETQYF. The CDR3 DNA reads TGCAGCGTCGCCATGCATACTCTAGCGGGGGGCGGTGAGACCCAGTACTTC.

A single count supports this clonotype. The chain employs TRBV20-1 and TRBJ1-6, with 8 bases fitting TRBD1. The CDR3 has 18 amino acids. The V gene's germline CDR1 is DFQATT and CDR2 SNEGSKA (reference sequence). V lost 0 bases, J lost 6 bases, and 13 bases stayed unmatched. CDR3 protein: CSARDAGTGLWGNSPLHF. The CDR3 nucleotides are TGCAGTGCTAGAGACGCCGGGACAGGCCTGTGGGGTAATTCACCCCTCCACTTT.

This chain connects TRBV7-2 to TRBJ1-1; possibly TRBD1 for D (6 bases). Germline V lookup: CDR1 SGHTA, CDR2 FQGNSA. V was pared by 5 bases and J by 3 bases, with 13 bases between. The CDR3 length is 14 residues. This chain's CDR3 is CASSRDTLDTEAFF. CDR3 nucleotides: TGTGCCAGCAGCAGGGACACCTTGGACACTGAAGCTTTCTTT.

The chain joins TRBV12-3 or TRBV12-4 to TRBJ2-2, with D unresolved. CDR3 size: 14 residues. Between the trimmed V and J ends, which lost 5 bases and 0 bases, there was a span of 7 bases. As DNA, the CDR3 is TGTGCCAGCAGTAGGTCTTCGAACACCGGGGAGCTGTTTTTT. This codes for CASSRSSNTGELFF.

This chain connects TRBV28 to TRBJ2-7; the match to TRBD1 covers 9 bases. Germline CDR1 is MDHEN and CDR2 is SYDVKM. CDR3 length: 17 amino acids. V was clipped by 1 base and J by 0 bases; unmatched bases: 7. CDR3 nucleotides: TGTGCCAGCAGTTTATCCCCCGGGACAGGGCTCTCCTACGAGCAGTACTTC. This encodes CASSLSPGTGLSYEQYF.

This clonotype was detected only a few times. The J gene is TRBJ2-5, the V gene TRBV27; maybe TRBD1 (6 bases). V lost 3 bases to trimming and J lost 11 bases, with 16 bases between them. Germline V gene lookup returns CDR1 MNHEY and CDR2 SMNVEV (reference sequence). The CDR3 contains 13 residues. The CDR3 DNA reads TGTGCCAGCAGTTTTAACAGGGAAAATGAGCAGTACTTC. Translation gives CASSFNRENEQYF.